Shown below are 15 T cell receptor beta chains from a single sample sequenced in a study of beta chain features in type 1 diabetes. For these receptors, no antigen is known. Findings and caveats of the study: In all four CD4+ subsets, TCRB CDR3 length was significantly, moderately reduced in type 1 diabetes.

What was sequenced were expressed TCRB transcripts, since all of the isolated RNA had been reverse transcribed. Using immunoSEQ multiplex PCR, the repertoire was profiled, and TCRdb retains in-frame clones only, with some absent. The sample comprises a few hundred thousand clones, approximately 24% of which are singletons, and over 0.01% rests with the top ten. Sample: naive CD4+ T cells from blood. The receptors were sampled from a woman aged 30 to 39 with type 1 diabetes.

In this sample, this clone turned up a few times. V gene TRBV4-1 combines with J gene TRBJ2-3; tentatively, D is TRBD2 (5 bases). Trimming pared 1 base from V and 11 bases from J, leaving 10 bases between. From germline, CDR1 is MGHRA and CDR2 YSYEKL. The CDR3 spans 12 residues. The CDR3 region has the DNA TGCGCCAGCAGCCAAGTAGCGAGCCAGCAGTATTTT. It yields the protein CASSQVASQQYF.

This clone was seen only a few times. The chain has TRBV29-1 and TRBJ2-5, with D maybe TRBD1 (6 bases). The V and J ends lost 3 bases and 4 bases respectively, with 12 bases between them. Looked up from germline, CDR1 is SQVTM and CDR2 is ANQGSEA. The CDR3 totals 13 residues. The CDR3 DNA follows: TGCAGCGTTGACGCGACAGGCGTAGAGACCCAGTACTTC. It is translated as CSVDATGVETQYF.

There are a few counts of this clone. This chain's CDR3 is CAWSVGVAQEQFF. CDR3 coding DNA: TGTGCCTGGAGTGTCGGGGTAGCGCAGGAGCAGTTCTTC. The V and J genes are TRBV30 and TRBJ2-1, with D possibly matching TRBD2 (5 bases). The CDR3 is 13 amino acids. Trimming took off 0 bases at V and 10 bases at J, with 13 bases between the two ends. The germline CDR1 and CDR2 sequences are GTSNPN and SVGIG (reference sequence).

A few counts support this clone. V is TRBV7-9 and J is TRBJ2-2; D might be TRBD1 (5 bases). Trimming removed 3 bases at V and 0 bases at J, with 11 bases between. CDR1 is SEHNR and CDR2 is FQNEAQ in the germline V gene (reference sequence). CDR3 length equals 16 residues. The CDR3 here is CASSLPPGTNTGELFF. The CDR3 DNA reads TGTGCCAGCAGCTTGCCTCCAGGGACGAACACCGGGGAGCTGTTTTTT.

The V gene is TRBV6-1, the J gene TRBJ1-5; D is undetermined. This CDR3 comprises 14 residues. Between the trimmed V and J ends, which lost 3 bases and 6 bases, there was a span of 12 bases. Germline CDR1 reads MNHNS; CDR2 reads SASEGT. The CDR3 region is CASSDPLRGQPQHF. CDR3 nucleotides: TGTGCCAGCAGTGATCCCCTTCGCGGTCAGCCCCAGCATTTT.

The chain has TRBV21-1 and TRBJ2-6; the D segment call TRBD2 is taken from the table without a DNA check. TRBV21-1 is a pseudogene locus. This CDR3 is built from 15 residues. In DNA form, the CDR3 reads TGTGCCAGCAGCAAAGTCAAGCGGGAGGCCAACGTCCTGACTTTC. Amino acids: CASSKVKREANVLTF.

This clone is a singleton in its sample. The chain joins TRBV15 to TRBJ2-1, with 7 positions matching TRBD2. V shed 0 bases and J 13 bases; nucleotides not matched to a gene: 15. CDR3 size: 16 residues. CDR1 and CDR2 (germline): LNHNV, YYDKDF (reference sequence). The CDR3 DNA is TGTGCCACCAGCAGAGACGCCGGGACTACCGGGGGGAATCAGTTCTTC. Its translation: CATSRDAGTTGGNQFF.

The chain joins TRBV4-1 to TRBJ1-2; 8 bases align to TRBD1. This CDR3 spans 14 amino acids. With 4 bases clipped from V and 9 bases from J, the junction kept 10 bases outside the gene matches. The V gene's germline CDR1 is MGHRA and CDR2 YSYEKL. The CDR3 bases are TGCGCCAGCAGCCCCCGGGACAGGTCTTCAAGCTACACCTTC. Residues: CASSPRDRSSSYTF.

The V call is TRBV21-1, the J call TRBJ1-1. TRBV21-1 is recorded as a pseudogene. The CDR3 is 15 residues long. CDR3 nucleotide sequence: TGTGCCAGCAGCAAACGGAGCTCAGAGAACACTGAAGCTTTCTTT. This gives the protein CASSKRSSENTEAFF.

This clone appeared a few times. The J gene is TRBJ1-2, the V gene TRBV30; perhaps TRBD1 as D (5 bases). The CDR3 sequence is 12 residues long. V lost 3 bases and J lost 1, with 6 bases in between. The germline CDR1 and CDR2 sequences are GTSNPN and SVGIG (reference sequence). For the CDR3, the DNA is TGTGCCTGGAGCAGGGTTAACTATGGCTACACCTTC. Protein sequence: CAWSRVNYGYTF.

This rearrangement joins TRBV30 to TRBJ1-4; D is perhaps TRBD1 (6 bases). The CDR3 is made up of 14 amino acids. The germline V gene has CDR1 GTSNPN and CDR2 SVGIG (reference sequence). Trimming shortened V by 4 bases and J by 8 bases, and 17 bases separated the two germline ends. CDR3 amino acids: CAWTNRETEEKLFF. CDR3 sequence (DNA): TGTGCCTGGACCAACAGGGAGACTGAAGAAAAACTGTTTTTT.

This chain joins TRBV15 and TRBJ1-5; 7 nucleotides align to TRBD1. The CDR3 totals 17 residues. J was trimmed by 3 bases and V by 0 bases; bases with no gene match: 8. Looked up from germline, CDR1 is LNHNV and CDR2 is YYDKDF (reference sequence). The CDR3 coding sequence is TGTGCCACCAGCAGAGATCTCTTAGGGACAGTCAATCAGCCCCAGCATTTT. This gives the protein CATSRDLLGTVNQPQHF.

This chain joins TRBV4-1 and TRBJ2-5, with a tentative D call TRBD1 (5 bases). This CDR3 is 14 amino acids long. The V end was cut by 2 bases, the J end by 1 base, with 8 bases between. Germline V CDR1 and CDR2: MGHRA, YSYEKL. The CDR3 protein is CASSQMTAQETQYF. CDR3 nucleotides: TGCGCCAGCAGCCAAATGACAGCCCAAGAGACCCAGTACTTC.

This clone occurred a few times. The chain combines TRBV7-9 with TRBJ2-5, with TRBD2 matching 12 bases. The V gene's germline CDR1 is SEHNR and CDR2 FQNEAQ (reference sequence). The CDR3 loop spans 17 amino acids. J gave up 1 base and V 4 bases, and 7 bases lay outside the gene matches. CDR3 sequence reads: CASSSFWTSGTQETQYF. The CDR3 region has the DNA TGTGCCAGCAGCTCCTTCTGGACTAGCGGGACCCAAGAGACCCAGTACTTC.

The chain links TRBV9 to TRBJ2-1, with 8 bases fitting TRBD2. Germline V gene data show CDR1 as SGDLS and CDR2 as YYNGEE. The CDR3 is 16 amino acids. V trimming: 3 bases; J trimming: 9 bases; junction bases outside the gene matches: 14. CDR3 DNA: TGTGCCAGCAGCGCCTCAGGAAGCGGGAGAATAGGTGAGCAGTTCTTC. It codes for CASSASGSGRIGEQFF.